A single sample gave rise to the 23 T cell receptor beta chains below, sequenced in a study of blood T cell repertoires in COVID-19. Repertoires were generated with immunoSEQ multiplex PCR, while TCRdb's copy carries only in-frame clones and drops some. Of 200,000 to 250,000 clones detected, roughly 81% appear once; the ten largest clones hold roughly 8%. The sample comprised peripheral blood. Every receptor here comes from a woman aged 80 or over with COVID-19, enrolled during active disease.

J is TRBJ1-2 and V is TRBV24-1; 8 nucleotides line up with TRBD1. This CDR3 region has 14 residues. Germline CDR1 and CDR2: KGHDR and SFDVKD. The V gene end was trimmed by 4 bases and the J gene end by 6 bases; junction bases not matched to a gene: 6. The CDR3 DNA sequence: TGTGCCACCAGTGACTTCGACAGGGGACATGGCTACACCTTC. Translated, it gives CATSDFDRGHGYTF.

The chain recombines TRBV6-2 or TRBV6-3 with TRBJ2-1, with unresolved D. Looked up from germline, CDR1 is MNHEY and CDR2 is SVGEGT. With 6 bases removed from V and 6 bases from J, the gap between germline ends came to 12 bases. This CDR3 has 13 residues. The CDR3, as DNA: TGTGCCAGCAGCCGCTACCCTGGCAATGAGCAGTTCTTC. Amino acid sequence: CASSRYPGNEQFF.

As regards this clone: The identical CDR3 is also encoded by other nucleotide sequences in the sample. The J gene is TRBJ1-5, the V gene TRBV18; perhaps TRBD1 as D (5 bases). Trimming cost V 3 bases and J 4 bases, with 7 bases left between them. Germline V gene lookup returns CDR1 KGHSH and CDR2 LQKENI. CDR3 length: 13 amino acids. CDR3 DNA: TGTGCCAGCTCACCCGACAGAAATCAGCCCCAGCATTTT. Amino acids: CASSPDRNQPQHF.

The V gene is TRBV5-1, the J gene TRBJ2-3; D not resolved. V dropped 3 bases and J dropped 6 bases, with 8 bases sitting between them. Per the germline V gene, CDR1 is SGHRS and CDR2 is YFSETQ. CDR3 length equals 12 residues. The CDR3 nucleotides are TGCGCCAGCAGCTCCCCGTCGGATACGCAGTATTTT. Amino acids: CASSSPSDTQYF.

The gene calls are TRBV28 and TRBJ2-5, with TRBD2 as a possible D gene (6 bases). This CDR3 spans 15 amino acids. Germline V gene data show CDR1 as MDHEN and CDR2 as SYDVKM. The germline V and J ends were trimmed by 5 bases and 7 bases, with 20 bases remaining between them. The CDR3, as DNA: TGTGCCAGCAGTAGGGCTCCCGGGGGTGCTGGGACCCAGTACTTC. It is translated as CASSRAPGGAGTQYF. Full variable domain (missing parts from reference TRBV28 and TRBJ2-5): DVKVTQSSRYLVKRTGEKVFLECVQDMDHENMFWYRQDPGLGLRLIYFSYDVKMKEKGDIPEGYSVSREKKERFSLILESASTNQTSMYLCASSRAPGGAGTQYFGPGTRLLVL.

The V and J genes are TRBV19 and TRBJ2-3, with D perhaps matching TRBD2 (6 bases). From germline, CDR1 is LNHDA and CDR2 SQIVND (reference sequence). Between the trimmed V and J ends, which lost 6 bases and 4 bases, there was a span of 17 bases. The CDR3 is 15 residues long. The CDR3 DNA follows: TGTGCCAGTAGGGCCCGGGCGGGACCACCAGATACGCAGTATTTT. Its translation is CASRARAGPPDTQYF.

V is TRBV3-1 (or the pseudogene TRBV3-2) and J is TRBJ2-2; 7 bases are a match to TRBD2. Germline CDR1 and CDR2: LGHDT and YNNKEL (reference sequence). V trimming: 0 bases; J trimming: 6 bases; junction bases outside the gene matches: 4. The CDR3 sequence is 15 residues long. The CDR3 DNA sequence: TGTGCCAGCAGCCAAGATGGGGGGAGGGCCGGGGAGCTGTTTTTT. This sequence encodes CASSQDGGRAGELFF.

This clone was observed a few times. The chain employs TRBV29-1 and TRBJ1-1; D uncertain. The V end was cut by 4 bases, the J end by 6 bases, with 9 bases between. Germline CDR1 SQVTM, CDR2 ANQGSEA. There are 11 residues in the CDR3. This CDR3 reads CSVGSVPEAFF. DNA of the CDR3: TGCAGCGTTGGCTCGGTCCCTGAAGCTTTCTTT.

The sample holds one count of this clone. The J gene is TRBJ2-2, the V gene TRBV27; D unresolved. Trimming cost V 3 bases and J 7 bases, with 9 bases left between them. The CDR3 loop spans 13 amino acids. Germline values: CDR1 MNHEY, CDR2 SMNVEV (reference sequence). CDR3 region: CASSFSFGGELFF. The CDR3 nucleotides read TGTGCCAGCAGTTTCTCCTTCGGCGGGGAGCTGTTTTTT.

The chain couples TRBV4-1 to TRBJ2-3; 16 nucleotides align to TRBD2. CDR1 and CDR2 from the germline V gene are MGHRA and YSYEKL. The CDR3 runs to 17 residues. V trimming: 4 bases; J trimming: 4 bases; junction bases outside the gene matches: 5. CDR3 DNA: TGCGCCAGCAGCCCGGGACTAGCGGGGGGGAATCCAGATACGCAGTATTTT. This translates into CASSPGLAGGNPDTQYF.

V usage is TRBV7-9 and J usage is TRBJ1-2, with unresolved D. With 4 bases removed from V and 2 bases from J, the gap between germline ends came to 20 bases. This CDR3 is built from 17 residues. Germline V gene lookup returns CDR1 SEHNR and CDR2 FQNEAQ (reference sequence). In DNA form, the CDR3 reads TGTGCCAGCAGCTCCGAGAAGGGAGTTAGGCAAAACTATGGCTACACCTTC. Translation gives CASSSEKGVRQNYGYTF.

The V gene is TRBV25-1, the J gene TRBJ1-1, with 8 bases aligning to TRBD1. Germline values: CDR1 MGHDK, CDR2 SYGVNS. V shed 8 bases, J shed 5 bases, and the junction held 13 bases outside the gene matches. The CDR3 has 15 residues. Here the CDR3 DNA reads TGTGCCAGCGCTGGGGGGAGACAGGGGAGGACTGAAGCTTTCTTT. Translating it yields CASAGGRQGRTEAFF. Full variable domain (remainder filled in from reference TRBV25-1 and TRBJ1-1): EADIYQTPRYLVIGTGKKITLECSQTMGHDKMYWYQQDPGMELHLIHYSYGVNSTEKGDLSSESTVSRIRTEHFPLTLESARPSHTSQYLCASAGGRQGRTEAFFGQGTRLTVV.

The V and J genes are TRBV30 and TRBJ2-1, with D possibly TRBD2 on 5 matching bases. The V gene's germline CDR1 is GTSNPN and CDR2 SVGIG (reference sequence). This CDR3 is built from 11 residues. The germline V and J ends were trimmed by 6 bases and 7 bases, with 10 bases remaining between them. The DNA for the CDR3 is TGTGCCTGCGCGGGTTTGAATGAGCAGTTCTTC. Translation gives CACAGLNEQFF.

The CDR3 spells CSGLYRGTSTDTQYF. CDR3 coding DNA: TGCAGCGGCCTTTACAGGGGGACTAGCACAGATACGCAGTATTTT. The chain recombines TRBV29-1 with TRBJ2-3, with TRBD1 identical over 8 bases. The CDR3 runs to 15 residues. The germline V gene encodes CDR1 SQVTM and CDR2 ANQGSEA. V shed 7 bases and J 0 bases; nucleotides not matched to a gene: 9.

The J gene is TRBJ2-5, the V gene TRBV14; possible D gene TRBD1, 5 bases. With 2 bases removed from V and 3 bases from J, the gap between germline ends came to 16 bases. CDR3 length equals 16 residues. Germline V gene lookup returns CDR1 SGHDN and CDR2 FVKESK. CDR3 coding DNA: TGTGCCAGCAGCCAACCCTTAGGGGCTGGGGAAGAGACCCAGTACTTC. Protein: CASSQPLGAGEETQYF.

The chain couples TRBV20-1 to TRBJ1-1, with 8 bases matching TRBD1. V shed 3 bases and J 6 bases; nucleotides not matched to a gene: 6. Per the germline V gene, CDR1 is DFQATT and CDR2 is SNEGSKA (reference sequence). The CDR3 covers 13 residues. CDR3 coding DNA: TGCAGTGCTAGTACAGGGGGGTCCCCTGAAGCTTTCTTT. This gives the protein CSASTGGSPEAFF.

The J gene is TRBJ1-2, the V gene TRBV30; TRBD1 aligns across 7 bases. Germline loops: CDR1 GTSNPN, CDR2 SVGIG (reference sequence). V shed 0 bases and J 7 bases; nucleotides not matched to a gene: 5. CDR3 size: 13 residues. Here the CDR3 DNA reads TGTGCCTGGAGTGTAAAGGGGGCGCCTGGCTACACCTTC. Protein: CAWSVKGAPGYTF.

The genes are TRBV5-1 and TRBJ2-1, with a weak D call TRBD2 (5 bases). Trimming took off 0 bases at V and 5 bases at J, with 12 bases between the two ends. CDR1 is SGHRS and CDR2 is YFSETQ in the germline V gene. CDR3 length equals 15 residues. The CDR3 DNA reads TGCGCCAGCAGCTTGGCCGGGGAAAGGGACAATGAGCAGTTCTTC. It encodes CASSLAGERDNEQFF. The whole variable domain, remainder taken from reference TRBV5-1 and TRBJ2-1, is KAGVTQTPRYLIKTRGQQVTLSCSPISGHRSVSWYQQTPGQGLQFLFEYFSETQRNKGNFPGRFSGRQFSNSRSEMNVSTLELGDSALYLCASSLAGERDNEQFFGPGTRLTVL.

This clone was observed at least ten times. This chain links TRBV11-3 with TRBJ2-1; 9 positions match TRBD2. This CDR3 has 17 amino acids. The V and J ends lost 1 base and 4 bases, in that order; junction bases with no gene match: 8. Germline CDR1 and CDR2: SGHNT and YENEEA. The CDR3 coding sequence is TGTGCCAGCAGCTTAGCCTCGGGACTAGCCTCATACAATGAGCAGTTCTTC. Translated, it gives CASSLASGLASYNEQFF.

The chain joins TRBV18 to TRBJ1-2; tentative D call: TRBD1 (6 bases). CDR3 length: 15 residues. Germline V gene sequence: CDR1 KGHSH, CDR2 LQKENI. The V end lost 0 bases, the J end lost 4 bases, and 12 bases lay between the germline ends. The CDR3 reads CASSPPPGALYGYTF. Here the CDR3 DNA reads TGTGCCAGCTCACCACCCCCAGGGGCCCTCTATGGCTACACCTTC.

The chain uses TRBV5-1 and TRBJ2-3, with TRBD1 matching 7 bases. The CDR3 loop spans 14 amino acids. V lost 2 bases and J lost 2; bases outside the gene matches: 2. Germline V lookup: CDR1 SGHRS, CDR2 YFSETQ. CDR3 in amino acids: CASSLQGYTDTQYF. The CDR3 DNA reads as TGCGCCAGCAGCTTACAGGGGTACACAGATACGCAGTATTTT.

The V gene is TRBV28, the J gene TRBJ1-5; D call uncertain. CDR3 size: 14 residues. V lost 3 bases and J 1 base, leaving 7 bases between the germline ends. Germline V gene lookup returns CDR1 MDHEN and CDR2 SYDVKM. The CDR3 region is CASSFRRSNQPQHF. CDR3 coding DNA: TGTGCCAGCAGTTTTAGGAGGAGCAATCAGCCCCAGCATTTT.

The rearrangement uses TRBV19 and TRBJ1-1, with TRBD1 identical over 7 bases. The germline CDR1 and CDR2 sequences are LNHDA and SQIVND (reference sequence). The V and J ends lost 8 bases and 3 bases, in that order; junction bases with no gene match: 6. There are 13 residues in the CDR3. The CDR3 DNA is TGTGCCAGTCACCATACAGGGGACACTGAAGCTTTCTTT. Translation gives CASHHTGDTEAFF.